One sample yielded the 25 T cell receptor beta chains listed below, sequenced in a study of blood T cell repertoires in COVID-19. The assay was immunoSEQ multiplex PCR, and TCRdb's table has in-frame clones only and misses some. The sample yields around 80,000 clones, 75% to 90% seen once. Sequenced input: peripheral blood. The receptors shown here come from a human donor in a cohort sampled during active COVID-19.

V and J are TRBV7-9 and TRBJ2-3; 8 bases fit TRBD2. J gave up 5 bases and V 6 bases, and 7 bases lay outside the gene matches. Germline V gives CDR1 SEHNR, CDR2 FQNEAQ (reference sequence). The CDR3 is 14 amino acids. DNA of the CDR3: TGTGCCAGCAGTTCGGGACTAGAACTAGATACGCAGTATTTT. Residues: CASSSGLELDTQYF.

The chain joins TRBV4-1 to TRBJ2-7; 7 bases line up with TRBD1. In germline, CDR1 is MGHRA, CDR2 YSYEKL. This CDR3 region has 14 residues. Trimming took 3 bases from V and 3 from J; bases not matched to a gene: 5. The CDR3 nucleotides read TGCGCCAGCAGCCACCCCGGACAGGTCTACGAGCAGTACTTC. This encodes CASSHPGQVYEQYF.

The chain carries TRBV5-1 and TRBJ1-2; TRBD1 agrees at 8 bases. Germline CDR1 reads SGHRS; CDR2 reads YFSETQ. The CDR3 consists of 14 residues. The V and J ends lost 0 bases and 6 bases, in that order; junction bases with no gene match: 4. The CDR3 bases are TGCGCCAGCAGCTTGGGGACAGGGAGAGATGGCTACACCTTC. Translating gives CASSLGTGRDGYTF.

The V and J genes are TRBV5-5 and TRBJ1-4, with TRBD1 matching 7 bases. With V trimmed by 4 bases and J by 8 bases, 8 bases remained unmatched. The CDR3 has 14 amino acids. Germline CDR1 SGHKS, CDR2 YYEKEE (reference sequence). CDR3 DNA sequence: TGTGCCAGCAGCCAGGGGGGAGAAGTGGAAAAACTGTTTTTT. As protein: CASSQGGEVEKLFF.

The chain carries TRBV7-6 and TRBJ1-6; D ambiguous. V lost 2 bases, J lost 8 bases, and 7 bases lay in between. Germline CDR1 is SGHVS and CDR2 is FNYEAQ. The CDR3 covers 13 residues. The chain's CDR3 is CASSLSSYSPLHF. The CDR3 region has the DNA TGTGCCAGCAGCTTATCTTCGTATTCACCCCTCCACTTT.

The genes are TRBV2 and TRBJ1-5; TRBD1 aligns across 7 bases. Germline trimming cut 7 bases from V and 7 bases from J; bases unmatched to any gene: 7. CDR3 length equals 13 residues. Looked up from germline, CDR1 is SNHLY and CDR2 is FYNNEI. CDR3 loop: CASTQGVRQPQHF. The CDR3 nucleotides read TGTGCCAGCACGCAGGGGGTACGGCAGCCCCAGCATTTT.

The CDR3 DNA reads as TGTGCCAGCAGTGTCGCGAGGTGGCTCTCGCCCCAGCATTTT. Its protein is CASSVARWLSPQHF. The chain carries TRBV2 and TRBJ1-5; D unresolved. CDR1 is SNHLY and CDR2 is FYNNEI in the germline V gene. This CDR3 contains 14 residues. The ends were cut back, 4 bases at V and 9 bases at J, with 16 bases in the middle. Looking up the rest from reference TRBV2 and TRBJ1-5 gives the full variable domain: EPEVTQTPSHQVTQMGQEVILRCVPISNHLYFYWYRQILGQKVEFLVSFYNNEISEKSEIFDDQFSVERPDGSNFTLKIRSTKLEDSAMYFCASSVARWLSPQHFGDGTRLSIL.

This chain joins TRBV7-9 and TRBJ1-2; D might be TRBD1 (5 bases). Deletions cut 2 bases from V and 5 bases from J, with 9 bases between. The V gene's germline CDR1 is SEHNR and CDR2 FQNEAQ (reference sequence). The CDR3 has 13 amino acids. CDR3 sequence reads: CASSLQGGYGYTF. CDR3 sequence (DNA): TGTGCCAGCAGCTTACAGGGTGGTTATGGCTACACCTTC.

CDR3 sequence reads: CASSRDRGPYNEQFF. The DNA of the CDR3 is TGTGCCAGCAGCCGAGACAGGGGCCCCTACAATGAGCAGTTCTTC. V gene TRBV7-3 combines with J gene TRBJ2-1, with 8 bases matching TRBD1. Germline lookup yields CDR1 SGHTA and CDR2 FQGTGA. CDR3 size: 15 residues. V trimming: 5 bases; J trimming: 2 bases; junction bases outside the gene matches: 5.

The rearrangement links TRBV5-1 to TRBJ2-7, with D perhaps matching TRBD1 (5 bases). The CDR3 has 13 amino acids. V was trimmed by 4 bases and J by 2 bases, leaving 10 bases between them. The germline V gene has CDR1 SGHRS and CDR2 YFSETQ. The CDR3 DNA sequence: TGCGCCAGCAGCCTTGACAGACCCTACGAGCAGTACTTC. It encodes CASSLDRPYEQYF.

The sample holds one count of this clone. The rearrangement links TRBV19 to TRBJ2-4; D possibly corresponds to TRBD1 (5 bases). Germline V gene lookup returns CDR1 LNHDA and CDR2 SQIVND (reference sequence). Trimming cost V 1 base and J 8 bases, with 6 bases left between them. CDR3 length: 12 residues. CDR3 sequence (DNA): TGTGCCAGTAGTATAGTAGGGGACATTCAGTACTTC. It specifies CASSIVGDIQYF.

This clone is a singleton in its sample. The rearrangement uses TRBV2 and TRBJ2-2, with a tentative D call TRBD2 (5 bases). CDR3 size: 16 residues. With 0 bases removed from V and 6 bases from J, the gap between germline ends came to 14 bases. Per germline, CDR1 SNHLY and CDR2 FYNNEI. CDR3: CASSEADAGRAGELFF. In DNA form, the CDR3 reads TGTGCCAGCAGTGAAGCCGACGCGGGTCGGGCCGGGGAGCTGTTTTTT. The variable domain in full, completed from reference TRBV2 and TRBJ2-2, reads EPEVTQTPSHQVTQMGQEVILRCVPISNHLYFYWYRQILGQKVEFLVSFYNNEISEKSEIFDDQFSVERPDGSNFTLKIRSTKLEDSAMYFCASSEADAGRAGELFFGEGSRLTVL.

This clone was counted once. The genes are TRBV30 and TRBJ2-7; D unresolved. The CDR3 length is 13 residues. Between the trimmed V and J ends, which lost 3 bases and 6 bases, there was a span of 15 bases. Germline V gives CDR1 GTSNPN, CDR2 SVGIG (reference sequence). CDR3 bases: TGTGCCTGGAGCAACTACGGGTTCACCGAGCAGTACTTC. Protein product: CAWSNYGFTEQYF. Using reference TRBV30 and TRBJ2-7 for the parts outside the CDR3, the full variable domain is SQTIHQWPATLVQPVGSPLSLECTVEGTSNPNLYWYRQAAGRGLQLLFYSVGIGQISSEVPQNLSASRPQDRQFILSSKKLLLSDSGFYLCAWSNYGFTEQYFGPGTRLTVT.

The J gene is TRBJ1-5, the V gene TRBV19, with 8 bases lining up with TRBD1. V shed 5 bases and J 10 bases; nucleotides not matched to a gene: 10. CDR1 and CDR2 from the germline V gene are LNHDA and SQIVND (reference sequence). CDR3 length: 14 amino acids. CDR3 protein: CASSPRQGYYPQHF. In nucleotides, the CDR3 is TGTGCCAGTAGTCCACGACAGGGGTACTATCCCCAGCATTTT.

The chain joins TRBV6-5 to TRBJ2-3; possible D gene TRBD1, 5 bases. The V end lost 4 bases, the J end lost 5 bases, and 10 bases lay between the germline ends. Germline loops: CDR1 MNHEY, CDR2 SVGAGI. There are 13 residues in the CDR3. This CDR3 reads CASSLQVVDTQYF. The CDR3 DNA follows: TGTGCCAGCAGTTTACAGGTGGTAGATACGCAGTATTTT.

V usage is TRBV7-6 and J usage is TRBJ2-2; 8 bases line up with TRBD2. This CDR3 region has 16 residues. The V segment lost 1 base and the J segment 6 bases; nucleotides outside the gene matches: 7. Germline assignment: CDR1 SGHVS and CDR2 FNYEAQ. The CDR3 DNA is TGTGCCAGCAGCTTAGGCTTCAGCGGGGGCCCCGGGGAGCTGTTTTTT. This sequence encodes CASSLGFSGGPGELFF.

This clone was seen a single time. The chain carries TRBV11-2 and TRBJ2-5; TRBD2 matches 8 bases. V lost 3 bases, J lost 2 bases, and 8 bases stayed unmatched. The CDR3 has 16 residues. Per germline, CDR1 SGHAT and CDR2 FQNNGV. CDR3 nucleotide sequence: TGTGCCAGCAGCTTCGGGCAGCGGGGGCTACAAGAGACCCAGTACTTC. Protein product: CASSFGQRGLQETQYF. Variable domain in full (rest from reference TRBV11-2 and TRBJ2-5): EAGVAQSPRYKIIEKRQSVAFWCNPISGHATLYWYQQILGQGPKLLIQFQNNGVVDDSQLPKDRFSAERLKGVDSTLKIQPAKLEDSAVYLCASSFGQRGLQETQYFGPGTRLLVL.

In its sample, this clone was seen once. The chain joins TRBV5-1 to TRBJ1-1, with a possible D match to TRBD1 (6 bases). Germline CDR1 SGHRS, CDR2 YFSETQ. V dropped 0 bases and J dropped 10 bases, with 16 bases sitting between them. The CDR3 runs to 14 residues. CDR3 region: CASSLGPGEQGAFF. Written as DNA, the CDR3 is TGCGCCAGCAGCTTGGGGCCTGGGGAACAGGGAGCTTTCTTT.

The chain couples TRBV19 to TRBJ1-2, with D possibly being TRBD1 (6 bases). V was clipped by 5 bases and J by 8 bases, with 15 bases between them. This CDR3 spans 13 amino acids. Per germline, CDR1 LNHDA and CDR2 SQIVND (reference sequence). The CDR3 sequence is CASSPWDKGGYTF. Written as DNA, the CDR3 is TGTGCCAGTAGTCCATGGGACAAGGGCGGCTACACCTTC.

This chain uses TRBV11-2 with TRBJ1-3, with TRBD1 matching 8 bases. Germline assignment: CDR1 SGHAT and CDR2 FQNNGV. Trimming took 2 bases from V and 4 from J; bases not matched to a gene: 4. The CDR3 extends over 15 amino acids. This CDR3 is CASSLQGAPGNTIYF. The DNA of the CDR3 is TGTGCCAGCAGCTTACAGGGGGCGCCCGGAAACACCATATATTTT. Using reference TRBV11-2 and TRBJ1-3 for the parts outside the CDR3, the full variable domain is EAGVAQSPRYKIIEKRQSVAFWCNPISGHATLYWYQQILGQGPKLLIQFQNNGVVDDSQLPKDRFSAERLKGVDSTLKIQPAKLEDSAVYLCASSLQGAPGNTIYFGEGSWLTVV.

The rearrangement links TRBV5-1 to TRBJ1-4; no reliable D call. V lost 4 bases to trimming and J lost 7 bases, with 14 bases between them. Per the germline V gene, CDR1 is SGHRS and CDR2 is YFSETQ. The CDR3 totals 14 residues. CDR3 in amino acids: CASSLEGEGEKLFF. DNA for the CDR3: TGCGCCAGCAGCCTGGAGGGTGAGGGTGAAAAACTGTTTTTT.

Here the CDR3 reads CASDRRGGPDTGELFF. The CDR3 DNA reads as TGTGCCAGCGATAGGCGGGGGGGCCCGGACACCGGGGAGCTGTTTTTT. The chain joins TRBV11-2 to TRBJ2-2; TRBD2 aligns across 9 bases. The germline V gene has CDR1 SGHAT and CDR2 FQNNGV. V gave up 8 bases and J gave up 3 bases; unmatched junction bases: 10. This CDR3 comprises 16 residues.

This chain joins TRBV7-9 and TRBJ1-2, with TRBD1 identical over 7 bases. Losses at the gene ends were 1 base for V and 4 bases for J; bases not matched to a gene: 3. CDR3 length equals 14 residues. Germline V gene sequence: CDR1 SEHNR, CDR2 FQNEAQ (reference sequence). DNA for the CDR3: TGTGCCAGCAGCTTAGGGCGACAGGGCTATGGCTACACCTTC. Translating it yields CASSLGRQGYGYTF.

The chain is built from TRBV2 and TRBJ2-5, with D maybe TRBD2 (6 bases). Germline CDR1 SNHLY, CDR2 FYNNEI. The ends were cut back, 4 bases at V and 3 bases at J, with 15 bases in the middle. This CDR3 contains 15 residues. This chain's CDR3 is CASSGWGGYKETQYF. The CDR3 region has the DNA TGTGCCAGCAGTGGATGGGGAGGTTATAAAGAGACCCAGTACTTC. Full variable domain (missing parts from reference TRBV2 and TRBJ2-5): EPEVTQTPSHQVTQMGQEVILRCVPISNHLYFYWYRQILGQKVEFLVSFYNNEISEKSEIFDDQFSVERPDGSNFTLKIRSTKLEDSAMYFCASSGWGGYKETQYFGPGTRLLVL.

The rearrangement joins TRBV11-2 to TRBJ1-2; TRBD1 matches 8 bases. Germline values: CDR1 SGHAT, CDR2 FQNNGV. The CDR3 sequence is 12 residues long. The trim removed 4 bases at V and 7 bases at J, leaving 2 bases unmatched. In DNA form, the CDR3 reads TGTGCCAGCAGCTCGGACAGGGCTGGCTACACCTTC. This gives the protein CASSSDRAGYTF.